The text below deals with one T cell receptor (beta chain). What it recognizes is unknown. TCRdb redid the calling of the reads with MiXCR, one entry per CDR3 protein. The sample lists 700,000 to 950,000 distinct CDR3 sequences, less than 35% occurring once. This sample is drawn from a study of T cell repertoires in cytomegalovirus infection. Across the study: Use of recently identified HLA-C-restricted and well-studied HLA-B-restricted CMV epitopes was part of the study. Shared public TCR beta signatures pointed to both CMV infection and a matching HLA type.

Study outcomes and limitations: HLA-C-restricted, CMV-specific TCR beta clonotypes were dominant ex vivo.

The sample here was cultured CD8+ T cells from PBMCs, taken from culture after CMV antigen stimulation. The clonotype comes from a human donor in good health (CMV status not recorded). Some clones in this sample may be carry-over from other donors' samples.

The DNA for the CDR3 is TGTGCCACCAGTGATTCGGGACTAGCGGGGTTGTACTCCTACAATGAGCAGTTCTTC. The encoded protein is CATSDSGLAGLYSYNEQFF. The chain uses TRBV24-1 and TRBJ2-1; 13 bases match TRBD2. V was pared by 2 bases and J by 0 bases, with 6 bases of the junction left unmatched. This CDR3 is built from 19 residues. The V gene's germline CDR1 is KGHDR and CDR2 SFDVKD.